Each of the 25 T cell receptor beta chains below was sequenced from the same sample in a study of T cell clonality in common variable immunodeficiency. Sequenced by immunoSEQ multiplex PCR; TCRdb stores in-frame clones only, minus some. Listed here are 45,000 to 55,000 clones without any singletons, the top ten holding 5.4%. Material: peripheral blood mononuclear cells. Every receptor here comes from a person aged 18 to 75 in good health.

The sample holds many counts of this clone. The CDR3 loop reads CSARTGSRETQYF. The sequenced part of the CDR3 DNA is TGCAGTGCTAGGACAGGGTCACGAGAGACC. The chain links TRBV20-1 to TRBJ2-5; 7 bases line up with TRBD1. Read coverage stops 3 residues before the CDR3 terminus; the germline J gene supplies the remainder. CDR1 and CDR2 from the germline V gene are DFQATT and SNEGSKA (reference sequence). The CDR3 spans 13 residues. With 3 bases clipped from V and 4 bases from J, the junction kept 5 bases outside the gene matches.

This clone has at least ten counts. The read ends 3 residues before the CDR3 terminus; that terminus is restored from the germline J gene. The chain uses TRBV5-4 and TRBJ2-1; D is unclear. The CDR3 covers 15 residues. V was clipped by 0 bases and J by 1 base, with 8 bases between them. Germline CDR1 SGHNT, CDR2 YYREEE (reference sequence). The CDR3 loop is CASSLDRNSYNEQFF. The sequenced part of the CDR3 DNA is TGTGCCAGCAGCTTGGACAGAAATTCCTACAATGAG.

This clone was seen ten or more times. The DNA ends 3 residues before the CDR3 does, and the rest of the CDR3 is filled in from the germline J gene. V gene TRBV20-1 combines with J gene TRBJ1-3; D may be TRBD1 (5 bases). Per germline, CDR1 DFQATT and CDR2 SNEGSKA (reference sequence). CDR3 length: 13 amino acids. V was shortened by 2 bases and J by 4 bases, with 9 bases between the two germline ends. The DNA read from the CDR3 is TGCAGTGCTAGACAGGGAGGCGGAAACACC. Its translation is CSARQGGGNT. The entire CDR3 protein reads CSARQGGGNTIYF.

Concerning this clone itself: The read falls 3 residues short of the CDR3 end, and the missing part is taken from the germline J gene. The chain couples TRBV18 to TRBJ2-1; TRBD2 might be the D (7 bases). The CDR3 extends over 18 amino acids. V lost 1 base to trimming and J lost 0 bases, with 16 bases between them. Germline assignment: CDR1 KGHSH and CDR2 LQKENI. The CDR3 reads CASSPQGGGGPSYNEQFF. The sequenced part of the CDR3 DNA is TGTGCCAGCTCACCACAGGGAGGGGGTGGACCCTCCTACAATGAG.

This clone was observed many times. The read comes to an end 3 residues before the CDR3 does, leaving the germline J gene to fill in the end. V gene TRBV5-6 combines with J gene TRBJ1-1; D not resolved. The V gene lost 0 bases and the J gene lost 6 bases, with 6 bases spanning the gap. CDR3 length: 12 amino acids. Germline loops: CDR1 SGHDT, CDR2 YYEEEE. CDR3 DNA, as far as it was read: TGTGCCAGCAGCTTGGCTGGGCCTGAA. Translating it yields CASSLAGPE. The entire CDR3 protein reads CASSLAGPEAFF.

The sample holds many counts of this clone. CDR3 protein: CSARGLAEVTGELFF. Partial CDR3 DNA: TGCAGTGCTAGAGGCCTAGCGGAGGTCACCGGGGAG. This rearrangement joins TRBV20-1 to TRBJ2-2, with 7 bases identical to TRBD2. The read ends 3 residues shy of where the CDR3 ends; the end is completed using the germline J gene. The CDR3 has 15 residues. V lost 1 base, J lost 4 bases, and 6 bases stayed unmatched. Per the germline V gene, CDR1 is DFQATT and CDR2 is SNEGSKA (reference sequence).

This clone was recorded many times. The read terminates 3 residues ahead of where the CDR3 ends, so the germline J gene completes it. This chain links TRBV5-1 with TRBJ2-7; 7 bases align to TRBD1. The V segment lost 4 bases and the J segment 0 bases; nucleotides outside the gene matches: 4. Germline lookup yields CDR1 SGHRS and CDR2 YFSETQ. There are 14 residues in the CDR3. This CDR3 reads CASSIGTASYEQYF. The sequenced part of the CDR3 DNA is TGCGCCAGCAGCATAGGGACAGCCTCCTACGAG. Combining the CDR3 with reference TRBV5-1 and TRBJ2-7 gives the whole variable domain KAGVTQTPRYLIKTRGQQVTLSCSPISGHRSVSWYQQTPGQGLQFLFEYFSETQRNKGNFPGRFSGRQFSNSRSEMNVSTLELGDSALYLCASSIGTASYEQYFGPGTRLTVT.

For this clone: The read finishes 3 residues shy of the CDR3 end, and the germline J gene is used to complete it. The gene calls are TRBV7-9 and TRBJ2-7, with no clear D. CDR1 is SEHNR, CDR2 FQNEAQ, per germline (reference sequence). The CDR3 extends over 13 amino acids. V dropped 1 base and J dropped 5 bases, with 9 bases sitting between them. The CDR3 bases that were read are TGTGCCAGCAGCTTAGTCGGCAGGAACGAG. This sequence encodes CASSLVGRNE. The whole CDR3 protein reads CASSLVGRNEQYF.

This clone has a count of ten or more. The read is 3 residues too short to cover the CDR3 end, so that end is filled in from the germline J gene. The V gene is TRBV2, the J gene TRBJ2-1; 9 bases map to TRBD2. V shed 6 bases, J shed 5 bases, and the junction held 5 bases outside the gene matches. Germline V gives CDR1 SNHLY, CDR2 FYNNEI. The CDR3 extends over 14 amino acids. Partial CDR3 DNA: TGTGCCAGCAGCGCGGGAGGGCCCAACAATGAG. This encodes CASSAGGPNNE. In full, the CDR3 reads CASSAGGPNNEQFF.

In this sample, this clone turned up many times. The read comes to an end 3 residues before the CDR3 does, leaving the germline J gene to fill in the end. The V and J genes are TRBV18 and TRBJ2-3; D is uncertain. Trimming pared 5 bases from V and 5 bases from J, leaving 8 bases between. The CDR3 is 12 amino acids. The germline V gene encodes CDR1 KGHSH and CDR2 LQKENI. CDR3 DNA (partial): TGTGCCAGCTCATATCCAGGAGATACG. Translating gives CASSYPGDT. The whole CDR3 region reads CASSYPGDTQYF.

This clone was picked up many times. The read falls 3 residues short of the CDR3 end, and the missing part is taken from the germline J gene. The gene calls are TRBV5-4 and TRBJ2-3, with D possibly TRBD1 on 5 matching bases. The CDR3 sequence is 14 residues long. Germline values: CDR1 SGHNT, CDR2 YYREEE (reference sequence). The V and J ends lost 1 base and 2 bases respectively, with 8 bases between them. The CDR3 DNA, read in part, is TGTGCCAGCAGCTTGTCAGGGAACACAGATACG. Its translation is CASSLSGNTDT. The entire CDR3 protein reads CASSLSGNTDTQYF. Variable domain in full (rest from reference TRBV5-4 and TRBJ2-3): ETGVTQSPTHLIKTRGQQVTLRCSSQSGHNTVSWYQQALGQGPQFIFQYYREEENGRGNFPPRFSGLQFPNYSSELNVNALELDDSALYLCASSLSGNTDTQYFGPGTRLTVL.

This clone was seen ten or more times. The read falls 3 residues short of the CDR3 end, and the missing part is taken from the germline J gene. This chain links TRBV20-1 with TRBJ2-7; 8 nucleotides match TRBD1. The germline gives CDR1 DFQATT, CDR2 SNEGSKA (reference sequence). The V gene end was trimmed by 6 bases and the J gene end by 2 bases; junction bases not matched to a gene: 6. CDR3 length: 13 residues. The CDR3 region is CSAATGDPYEQYF. The CDR3 bases that were read are TGCAGTGCCGCGACAGGGGATCCCTACGAG.

Many counts were recorded for this clone. Coverage ceases 3 residues before the CDR3 finishes, and the germline J gene fills in the end. The chain uses TRBV19 and TRBJ1-4; no clear D. V lost 5 bases and J 0 bases, leaving 13 bases between the germline ends. CDR3 length equals 16 residues. CDR1 is LNHDA, CDR2 SQIVND, per germline (reference sequence). The covered CDR3 bases are TGTGCCAGTAGTCCTCTTCAGGTCGCAACTAATGAAAAA. Protein sequence: CASSPLQVATNEK. The entire CDR3 sequence reads CASSPLQVATNEKLFF.

About this clone itself: Sequencing ends 3 residues short of the CDR3 end; the germline J gene provides the rest. This rearrangement joins TRBV5-1 to TRBJ2-7; D unclear. The germline gives CDR1 SGHRS, CDR2 YFSETQ. The V gene lost 0 bases and the J gene lost 1 base, with 11 bases spanning the gap. The CDR3 is 15 amino acids. CDR3 DNA (partial): TGCGCCAGCAGCTTGGAGGCCGTTTCTTCCTACGAG. Translated: CASSLEAVSSYE. The whole CDR3 sequence reads CASSLEAVSSYEQYF.

This clone was seen at least ten times. The sequence runs out 3 residues before the end of the CDR3; the remainder is reconstructed from the germline J gene. J is TRBJ2-1 and V is TRBV5-4; TRBD2 matches at 9 bases. The germline V gene encodes CDR1 SGHNT and CDR2 YYREEE (reference sequence). This CDR3 is built from 16 residues. The ends lost 2 bases at V and 2 bases at J; junction bases unmatched: 5. This CDR3 is CASSLSGGRAYNEQFF. The DNA read from the CDR3 is TGTGCCAGCAGCTTATCGGGCGGGAGGGCCTACAATGAG.

This clone was detected ten times or more. The read ends 3 residues shy of where the CDR3 ends; the end is completed using the germline J gene. The chain is built from TRBV20-1 and TRBJ1-3, with a possible D match to TRBD1 (6 bases). The ends were cut back, 2 bases at V and 1 base at J, with 6 bases in the middle. The CDR3 spans 13 residues. Per the germline V gene, CDR1 is DFQATT and CDR2 is SNEGSKA (reference sequence). The CDR3 protein is CSARQGSGNTIYF. The sequenced CDR3 bases are TGCAGTGCTAGACAGGGGTCTGGAAACACC.

There are a few counts of this clone. The read ends 3 residues shy of where the CDR3 ends; the end is completed using the germline J gene. The rearrangement uses TRBV19 and TRBJ2-1; 8 bases map to TRBD2. From germline, CDR1 is LNHDA and CDR2 SQIVND (reference sequence). The junction had 7 bases not matched to a gene; V was cut back by 3 bases and J by 0 bases. This CDR3 has 17 residues. The CDR3 loop reads CASSIGGSGDSYNEQFF. The sequenced CDR3 bases are TGTGCCAGTAGTATCGGTGGTAGCGGGGACTCCTACAATGAG.

This clone was detected ten times or more. The read gets to within 3 residues of the CDR3 end, and the germline J gene fills in the rest. The J gene is TRBJ2-5, the V gene TRBV6-2 or TRBV6-3; TRBD1 is a possible D gene (5 bases). V was pared by 8 bases and J by 3 bases, with 7 bases between. Germline V gene data show CDR1 as MNHEY and CDR2 as SVGEGT. CDR3 length equals 11 residues. The DNA read from the CDR3 is TGTGCCAGCCGCAGGGAAGAGACC. Translating it yields CASRREET. The entire CDR3 is CASRREETQYF.

This clone has at least ten counts. The missing CDR3 end, 3 residues past where the read stops, is filled in from the germline J gene. The rearrangement uses TRBV2 and TRBJ2-5, with 10 bases fitting TRBD2. The V gene's germline CDR1 is SNHLY and CDR2 FYNNEI. J gave up 4 bases and V 7 bases, and 6 bases lay outside the gene matches. CDR3 size: 14 residues. The CDR3 DNA, read in part, is TGTGCCAGCAAGGGGACTAGCGTCGGAGAGACC. This sequence encodes CASKGTSVGET. In full, the CDR3 is CASKGTSVGETQYF.

This clone was seen many times. The read comes to an end 3 residues before the CDR3 does, leaving the germline J gene to fill in the end. The chain joins TRBV4-1 to TRBJ1-2; the D gene is possibly TRBD1 (6 bases). Germline loops: CDR1 MGHRA, CDR2 YSYEKL. CDR3 length equals 15 residues. The CDR3 DNA, read in part, is TGCGCCAGCAGCCAAGATCAGAGGGCAGGGGAGGGC. Translation gives CASSQDQRAGEG. The whole CDR3 protein reads CASSQDQRAGEGYTF.

This clone has a handful of counts. The CDR3 end falls 3 residues outside the read, so it is completed with the germline J gene. The rearrangement uses TRBV5-1 and TRBJ1-3; D is ambiguous. This CDR3 is 16 amino acids long. V was cut by 4 bases and J by 1 base, with 15 bases left in between. Germline CDR1 reads SGHRS; CDR2 reads YFSETQ. CDR3 DNA (partial): TGCGCCAGCAGCGTGACCGGCTGGGCTTCTGGAAACACC. It specifies CASSVTGWASGNT. The entire CDR3 protein reads CASSVTGWASGNTIYF. Filled out from reference TRBV5-1 and TRBJ1-3, the complete variable domain reads KAGVTQTPRYLIKTRGQQVTLSCSPISGHRSVSWYQQTPGQGLQFLFEYFSETQRNKGNFPGRFSGRQFSNSRSEMNVSTLELGDSALYLCASSVTGWASGNTIYFGEGSWLTVV.

This clone was detected ten times or more. The CDR3 is cut off 3 residues early in the read; its end comes from the germline J gene. This sequence joins TRBV29-1 and TRBJ2-4; 9 bases fit TRBD1. The germline V gene encodes CDR1 SQVTM and CDR2 ANQGSEA. V lost 7 bases to trimming and J lost 4 bases; unmatched junction nucleotides: 2. CDR3 length: 12 residues. Partial CDR3 DNA: TGCAGCGGGGGGACAGGGAAAAACATT. Translating it yields CSGGTGKNI. The full CDR3 reads CSGGTGKNIQYF.

This clone was seen many times. The read halts 3 residues ahead of the CDR3 end, with the missing end drawn from the germline J gene. The rearrangement joins TRBV4-2 to TRBJ1-2, with D perhaps matching TRBD1 (5 bases). This CDR3 is built from 14 residues. From germline, CDR1 is LGHNA and CDR2 YNFKEQ. With 1 base removed from V and 6 bases from J, the gap between germline ends came to 12 bases. This CDR3 reads CASSQATAGDGYTF. The CDR3 bases that were read are TGTGCCAGCAGCCAAGCCACAGCGGGGGATGGC.

This clone has ten or more counts. The read gets to within 3 residues of the CDR3 end, and the germline J gene fills in the rest. This rearrangement joins TRBV5-1 to TRBJ1-4; TRBD1 agrees at 9 bases. In germline, CDR1 is SGHRS, CDR2 YFSETQ. The V and J ends lost 5 bases and 2 bases, in that order; junction bases with no gene match: 4. The CDR3 spans 15 residues. The covered CDR3 bases are TGCGCCAGCAGTTACGGGACAGGGACTAATGAAAAA. This codes for CASSYGTGTNEK. The CDR3, in full, reads CASSYGTGTNEKLFF.

In this sample, this clone turned up many times. The read terminates 3 residues before the CDR3 end, so the remaining end is supplied by the germline J gene. The chain carries TRBV5-4 and TRBJ1-5; D is perhaps TRBD1 (6 bases). V lost 1 base and J lost 7, with 18 bases in between. The CDR3 sequence is 16 residues long. The V gene's germline CDR1 is SGHNT and CDR2 YYREEE (reference sequence). The CDR3: CASSLISGGLQQPQHF. Incomplete CDR3 DNA: TGTGCCAGCAGCTTGATCTCGGGGGGCCTCCAACAGCCC.